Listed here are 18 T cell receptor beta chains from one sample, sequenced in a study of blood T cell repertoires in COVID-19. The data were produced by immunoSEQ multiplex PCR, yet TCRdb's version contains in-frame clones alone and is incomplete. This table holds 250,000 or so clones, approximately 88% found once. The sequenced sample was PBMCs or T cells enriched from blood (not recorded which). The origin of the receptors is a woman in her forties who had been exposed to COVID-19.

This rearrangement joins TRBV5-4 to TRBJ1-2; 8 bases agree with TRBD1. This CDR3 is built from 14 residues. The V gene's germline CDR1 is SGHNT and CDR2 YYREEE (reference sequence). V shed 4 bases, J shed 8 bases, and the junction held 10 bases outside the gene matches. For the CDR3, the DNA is TGTGCCAGCAGCCCAGTGGACAGGGTTGGAGGCTACACCTTC. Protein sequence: CASSPVDRVGGYTF.

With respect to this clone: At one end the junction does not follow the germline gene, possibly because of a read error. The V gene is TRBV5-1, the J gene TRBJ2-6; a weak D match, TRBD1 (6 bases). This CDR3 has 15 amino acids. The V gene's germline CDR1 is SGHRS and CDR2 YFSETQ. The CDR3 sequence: CASSSGATGANVLTF. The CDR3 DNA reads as TGTGCCAGCAGCTCAGGGGCAACTGGGGCCAACGTCCTGACTTTC.

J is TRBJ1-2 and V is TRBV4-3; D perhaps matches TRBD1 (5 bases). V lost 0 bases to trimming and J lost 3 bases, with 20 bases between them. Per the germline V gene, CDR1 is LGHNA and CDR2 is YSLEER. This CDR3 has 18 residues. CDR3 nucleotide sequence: TGCGCCAGCAGCCAAGATTTTAAATGGATAGGGGCGGACTATGGCTACACCTTC. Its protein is CASSQDFKWIGADYGYTF.

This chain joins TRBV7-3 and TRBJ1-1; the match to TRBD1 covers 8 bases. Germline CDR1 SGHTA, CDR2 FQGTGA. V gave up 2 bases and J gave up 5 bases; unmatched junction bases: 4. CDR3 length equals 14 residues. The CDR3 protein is CASSLQGARTEAFF. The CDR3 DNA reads TGTGCCAGCAGCTTACAGGGGGCAAGGACTGAAGCTTTCTTT.

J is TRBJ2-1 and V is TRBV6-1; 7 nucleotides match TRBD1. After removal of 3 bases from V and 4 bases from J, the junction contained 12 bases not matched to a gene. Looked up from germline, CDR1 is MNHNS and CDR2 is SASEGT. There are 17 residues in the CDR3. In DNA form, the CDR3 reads TGTGCCAGCAGTGACCCCCCAGTGGGGACAGAGTACAATGAGCAGTTCTTC. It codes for CASSDPPVGTEYNEQFF.

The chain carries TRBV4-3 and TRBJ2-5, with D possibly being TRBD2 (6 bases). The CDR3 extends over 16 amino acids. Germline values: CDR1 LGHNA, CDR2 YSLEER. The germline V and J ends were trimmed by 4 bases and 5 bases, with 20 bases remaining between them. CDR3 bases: TGCGCCAGCAGCCCAGAGTCAACGGACCGGGGGGAGACCCAGTACTTC. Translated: CASSPESTDRGETQYF.

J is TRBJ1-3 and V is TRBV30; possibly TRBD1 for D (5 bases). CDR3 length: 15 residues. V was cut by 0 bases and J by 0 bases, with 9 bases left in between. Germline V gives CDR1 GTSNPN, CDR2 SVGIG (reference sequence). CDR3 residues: CAWSVRGPSGNTIYF. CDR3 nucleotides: TGTGCCTGGAGTGTAAGGGGTCCCTCTGGAAACACCATATATTTT.

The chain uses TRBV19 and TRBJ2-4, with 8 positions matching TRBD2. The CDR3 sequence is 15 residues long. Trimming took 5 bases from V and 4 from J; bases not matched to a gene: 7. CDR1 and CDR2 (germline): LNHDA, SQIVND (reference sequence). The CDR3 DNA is TGTGCCAGTAGTCACATACTAGCGGTTAAAAACATTCAGTACTTC. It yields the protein CASSHILAVKNIQYF. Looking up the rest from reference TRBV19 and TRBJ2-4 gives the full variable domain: DGGITQSPKYLFRKEGQNVTLSCEQNLNHDAMYWYRQDPGQGLRLIYYSQIVNDFQKGDIAEGYSVSREKKESFPLTVTSAQKNPTAFYLCASSHILAVKNIQYFGAGTRLSVL.

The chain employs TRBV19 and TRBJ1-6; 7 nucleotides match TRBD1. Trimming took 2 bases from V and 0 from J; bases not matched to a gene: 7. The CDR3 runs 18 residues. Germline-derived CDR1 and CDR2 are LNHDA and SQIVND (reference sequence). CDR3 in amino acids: CASSIRKQGSSYNSPLHF. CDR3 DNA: TGTGCCAGTAGTATACGAAAACAGGGGTCCTCCTATAATTCACCCCTCCACTTT.

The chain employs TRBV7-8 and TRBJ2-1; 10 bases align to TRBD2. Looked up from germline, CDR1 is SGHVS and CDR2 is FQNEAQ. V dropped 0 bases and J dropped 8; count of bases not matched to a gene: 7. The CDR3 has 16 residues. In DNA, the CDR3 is TGTGCCAGCAGCTTAGCTGGGACTAGCGTCTTAGATGAGCAGTTCTTC. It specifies CASSLAGTSVLDEQFF. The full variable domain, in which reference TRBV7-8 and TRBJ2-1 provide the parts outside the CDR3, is GAGVSQSPRYKVAKRGQDVALRCDPISGHVSLFWYQQALGQGPEFLTYFQNEAQLDKSGLPSDRFFAERPEGSVSTLKIQRTQQEDSAVYLCASSLAGTSVLDEQFFGPGTRLTVL.

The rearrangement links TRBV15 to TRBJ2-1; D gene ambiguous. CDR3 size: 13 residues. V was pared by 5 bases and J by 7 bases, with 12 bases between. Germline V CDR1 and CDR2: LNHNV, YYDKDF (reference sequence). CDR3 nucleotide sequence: TGTGCCACCAGCGAAAATCAAGAGAATGAGCAGTTCTTC. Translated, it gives CATSENQENEQFF.

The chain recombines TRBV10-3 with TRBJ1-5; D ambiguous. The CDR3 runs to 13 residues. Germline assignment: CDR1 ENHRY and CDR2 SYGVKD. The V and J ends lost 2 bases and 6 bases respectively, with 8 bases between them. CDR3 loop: CAISEEGIQPQHF. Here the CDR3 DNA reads TGTGCCATCAGTGAGGAGGGAATTCAGCCCCAGCATTTT.

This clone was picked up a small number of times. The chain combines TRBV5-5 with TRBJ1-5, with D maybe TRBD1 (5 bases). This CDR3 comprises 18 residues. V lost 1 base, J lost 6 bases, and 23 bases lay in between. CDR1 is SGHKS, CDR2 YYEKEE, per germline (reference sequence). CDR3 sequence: CASSLRGYGGNFRQPQHF. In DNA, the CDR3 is TGTGCCAGCAGCTTGAGGGGCTACGGTGGCAATTTCCGTCAGCCCCAGCATTTT.

This CDR3 is CATSRDQTCSGANVLTF. Here the CDR3 DNA reads TGTGCCACCAGCAGAGATCAAACTTGCTCTGGGGCCAACGTCCTGACTTTC. The rearrangement joins TRBV15 to TRBJ2-6; no reliable D call. Trimming stripped 0 bases from V and 0 bases from J, with 9 bases between. The CDR3 has 17 residues. Germline CDR1 reads LNHNV; CDR2 reads YYDKDF (reference sequence).

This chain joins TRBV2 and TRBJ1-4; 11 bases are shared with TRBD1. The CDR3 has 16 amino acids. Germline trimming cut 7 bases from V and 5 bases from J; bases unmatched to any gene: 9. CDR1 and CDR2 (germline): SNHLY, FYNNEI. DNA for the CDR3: TGTGCCAGCAATGGACAGGGGGCGGGTCGGAATGAAAAACTGTTTTTT. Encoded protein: CASNGQGAGRNEKLFF.

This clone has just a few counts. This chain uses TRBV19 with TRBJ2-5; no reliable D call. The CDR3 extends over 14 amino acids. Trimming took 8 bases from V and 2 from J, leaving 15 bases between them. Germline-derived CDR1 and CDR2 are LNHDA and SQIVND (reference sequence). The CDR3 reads CASAPGRQQETQYF. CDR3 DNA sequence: TGTGCCAGTGCCCCCGGCAGGCAACAAGAGACCCAGTACTTC.

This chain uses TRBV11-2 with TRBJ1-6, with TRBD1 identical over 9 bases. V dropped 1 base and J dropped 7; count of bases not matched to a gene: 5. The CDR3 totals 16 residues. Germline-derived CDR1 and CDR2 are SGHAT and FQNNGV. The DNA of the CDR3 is TGTGCCAGCAGCTTAGCGTGGACAGGGGAAAATTCACCCCTCCACTTT. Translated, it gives CASSLAWTGENSPLHF.

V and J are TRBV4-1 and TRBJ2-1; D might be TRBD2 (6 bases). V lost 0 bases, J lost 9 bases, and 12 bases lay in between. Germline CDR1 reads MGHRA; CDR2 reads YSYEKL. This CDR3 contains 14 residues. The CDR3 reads CASSQDSAGIEQFF. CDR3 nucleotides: TGCGCCAGCAGCCAAGATAGTGCGGGGATTGAGCAGTTCTTC.